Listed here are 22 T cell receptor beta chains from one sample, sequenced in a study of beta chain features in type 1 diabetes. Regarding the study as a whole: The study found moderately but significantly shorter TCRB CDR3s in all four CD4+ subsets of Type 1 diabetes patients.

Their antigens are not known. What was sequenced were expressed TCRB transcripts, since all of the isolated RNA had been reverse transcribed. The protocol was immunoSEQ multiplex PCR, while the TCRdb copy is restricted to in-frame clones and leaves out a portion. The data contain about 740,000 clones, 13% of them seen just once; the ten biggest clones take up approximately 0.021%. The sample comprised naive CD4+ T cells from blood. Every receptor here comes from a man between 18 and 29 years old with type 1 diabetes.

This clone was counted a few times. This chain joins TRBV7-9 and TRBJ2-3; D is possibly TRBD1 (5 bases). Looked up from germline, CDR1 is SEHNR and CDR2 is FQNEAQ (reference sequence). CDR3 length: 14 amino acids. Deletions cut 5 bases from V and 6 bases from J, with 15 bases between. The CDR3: CASSQQGAVDTQYF. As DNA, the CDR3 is TGTGCCAGCAGCCAGCAGGGCGCAGTGGATACGCAGTATTTT.

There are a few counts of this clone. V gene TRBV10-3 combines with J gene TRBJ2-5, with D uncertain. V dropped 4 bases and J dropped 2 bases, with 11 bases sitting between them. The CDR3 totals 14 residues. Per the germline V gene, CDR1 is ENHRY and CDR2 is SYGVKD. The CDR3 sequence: CAISARQEQETQYF. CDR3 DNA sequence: TGTGCCATCAGTGCTCGGCAGGAACAAGAGACCCAGTACTTC.

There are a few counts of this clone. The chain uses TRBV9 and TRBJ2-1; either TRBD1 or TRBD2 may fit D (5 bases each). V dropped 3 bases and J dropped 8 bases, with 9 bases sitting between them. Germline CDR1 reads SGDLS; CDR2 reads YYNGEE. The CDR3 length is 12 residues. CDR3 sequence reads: CASSAGDHEQFF. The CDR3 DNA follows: TGTGCCAGCAGCGCCGGGGACCATGAGCAGTTCTTC.

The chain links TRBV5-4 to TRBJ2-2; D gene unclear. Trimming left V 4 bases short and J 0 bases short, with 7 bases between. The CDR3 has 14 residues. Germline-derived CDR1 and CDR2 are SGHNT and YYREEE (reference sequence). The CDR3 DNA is TGTGCCAGCAGCCCCCCGTCGAACACCGGGGAGCTGTTTTTT. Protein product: CASSPPSNTGELFF.

DNA for the CDR3: TGTGCCAGTAGTATCCCCCGCCCAGGGTCTGGGGCCAACGTCCTGACTTTC. This sequence encodes CASSIPRPGSGANVLTF. The gene calls are TRBV19 and TRBJ2-6; a weak D match, TRBD1 (5 bases). V lost 3 bases to trimming and J lost 1 base, with 13 bases between them. Germline lookup yields CDR1 LNHDA and CDR2 SQIVND (reference sequence). The CDR3 has 17 amino acids.

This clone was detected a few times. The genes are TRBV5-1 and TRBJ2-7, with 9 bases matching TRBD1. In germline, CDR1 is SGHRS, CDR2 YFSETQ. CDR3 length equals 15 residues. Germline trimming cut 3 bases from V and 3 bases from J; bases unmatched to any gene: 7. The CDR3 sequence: CASSWGTGIIYEQYF. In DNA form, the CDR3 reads TGCGCCAGCAGCTGGGGGACAGGGATTATCTACGAGCAGTACTTC. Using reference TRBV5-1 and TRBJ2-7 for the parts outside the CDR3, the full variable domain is KAGVTQTPRYLIKTRGQQVTLSCSPISGHRSVSWYQQTPGQGLQFLFEYFSETQRNKGNFPGRFSGRQFSNSRSEMNVSTLELGDSALYLCASSWGTGIIYEQYFGPGTRLTVT.

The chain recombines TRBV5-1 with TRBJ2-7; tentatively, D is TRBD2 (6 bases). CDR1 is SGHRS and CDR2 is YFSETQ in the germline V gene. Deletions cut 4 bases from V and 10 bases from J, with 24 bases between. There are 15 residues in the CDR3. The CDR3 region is CASSPGPGTSVPQYF. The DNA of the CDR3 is TGCGCCAGCAGCCCAGGACCCGGGACTTCCGTACCTCAGTACTTC.

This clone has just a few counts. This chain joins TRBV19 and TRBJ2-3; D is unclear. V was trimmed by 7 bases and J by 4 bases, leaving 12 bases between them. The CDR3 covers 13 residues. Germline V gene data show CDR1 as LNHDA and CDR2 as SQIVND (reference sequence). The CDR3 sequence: CASTGTVADTQYF. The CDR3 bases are TGTGCCAGTACCGGCACAGTGGCAGATACGCAGTATTTT.

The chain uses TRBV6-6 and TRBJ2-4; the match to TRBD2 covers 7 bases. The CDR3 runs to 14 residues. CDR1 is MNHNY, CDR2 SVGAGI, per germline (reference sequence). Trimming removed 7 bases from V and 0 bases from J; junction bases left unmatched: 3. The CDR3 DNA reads TGTGCCAGCAAGGGCGGGGGAGCCAAAAACATTCAGTACTTC. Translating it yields CASKGGGAKNIQYF.

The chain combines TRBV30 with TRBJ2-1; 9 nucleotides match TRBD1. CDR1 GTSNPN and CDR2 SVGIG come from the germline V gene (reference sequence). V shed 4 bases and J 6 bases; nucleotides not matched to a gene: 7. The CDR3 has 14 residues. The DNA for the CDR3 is TGTGCCTGGATACGACAGGGGGGCGGCAATGAGCAGTTCTTC. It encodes CAWIRQGGGNEQFF.

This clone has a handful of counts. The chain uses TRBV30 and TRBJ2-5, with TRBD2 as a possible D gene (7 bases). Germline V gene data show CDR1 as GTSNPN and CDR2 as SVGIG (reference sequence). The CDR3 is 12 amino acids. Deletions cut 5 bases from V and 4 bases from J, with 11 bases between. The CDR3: CAWEGGGETQYF. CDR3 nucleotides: TGTGCCTGGGAGGGAGGGGGAGAGACCCAGTACTTC.

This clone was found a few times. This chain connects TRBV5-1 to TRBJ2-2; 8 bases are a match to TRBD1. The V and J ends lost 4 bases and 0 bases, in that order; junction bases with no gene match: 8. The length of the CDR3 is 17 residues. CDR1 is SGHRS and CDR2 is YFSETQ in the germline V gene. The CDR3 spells CASSLQTGDPNTGELFF. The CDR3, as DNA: TGCGCCAGCAGCCTCCAGACAGGGGACCCGAACACCGGGGAGCTGTTTTTT.

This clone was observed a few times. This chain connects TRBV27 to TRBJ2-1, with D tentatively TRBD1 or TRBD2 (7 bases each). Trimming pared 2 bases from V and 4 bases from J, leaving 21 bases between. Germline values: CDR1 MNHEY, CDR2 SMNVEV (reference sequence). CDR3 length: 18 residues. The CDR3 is CASSLDPPGRGGYNEQFF. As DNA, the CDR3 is TGTGCCAGCAGTTTAGATCCCCCAGGCAGGGGGGGTTACAATGAGCAGTTCTTC.

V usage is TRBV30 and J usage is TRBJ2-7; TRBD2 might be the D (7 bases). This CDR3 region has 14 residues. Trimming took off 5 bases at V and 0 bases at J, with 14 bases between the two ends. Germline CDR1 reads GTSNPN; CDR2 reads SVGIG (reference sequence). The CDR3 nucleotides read TGTGCCTGGGCTACCGGGGGGCCCTCCTACGAGCAGTACTTC. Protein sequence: CAWATGGPSYEQYF.

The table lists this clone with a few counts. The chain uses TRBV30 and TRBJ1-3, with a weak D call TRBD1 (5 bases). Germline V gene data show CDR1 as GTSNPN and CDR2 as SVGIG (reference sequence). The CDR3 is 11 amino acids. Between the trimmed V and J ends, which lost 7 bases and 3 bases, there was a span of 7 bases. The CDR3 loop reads CASGRGNTIYF. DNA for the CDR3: TGTGCCTCGGGACGTGGAAACACCATATATTTT.

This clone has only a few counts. The DNA for the CDR3 is TGTGCCAGCAGCGCTCGGGCTAGCGGGTTCCAAGAGACCCAGTACTTC. Its protein product is CASSARASGFQETQYF. The chain uses TRBV7-2 and TRBJ2-5; 8 nucleotides agree with TRBD2. This CDR3 has 16 amino acids. The germline V gene encodes CDR1 SGHTA and CDR2 FQGNSA. Losses at the gene ends were 5 bases for V and 1 base for J; bases not matched to a gene: 9.

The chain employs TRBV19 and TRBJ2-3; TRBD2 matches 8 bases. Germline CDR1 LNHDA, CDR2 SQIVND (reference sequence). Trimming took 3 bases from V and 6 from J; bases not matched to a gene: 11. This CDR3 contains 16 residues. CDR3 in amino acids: CASSMNRGGLGDTQYF. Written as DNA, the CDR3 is TGTGCCAGTAGTATGAACCGGGGGGGCCTCGGGGATACGCAGTATTTT. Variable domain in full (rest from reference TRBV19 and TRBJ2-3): DGGITQSPKYLFRKEGQNVTLSCEQNLNHDAMYWYRQDPGQGLRLIYYSQIVNDFQKGDIAEGYSVSREKKESFPLTVTSAQKNPTAFYLCASSMNRGGLGDTQYFGPGTRLTVL.

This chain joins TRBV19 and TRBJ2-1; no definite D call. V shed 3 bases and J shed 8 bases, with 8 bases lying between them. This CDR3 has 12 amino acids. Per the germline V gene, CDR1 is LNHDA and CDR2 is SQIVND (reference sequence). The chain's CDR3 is CASSMQGYEQFF. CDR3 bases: TGTGCCAGTAGTATGCAAGGATATGAGCAGTTCTTC.

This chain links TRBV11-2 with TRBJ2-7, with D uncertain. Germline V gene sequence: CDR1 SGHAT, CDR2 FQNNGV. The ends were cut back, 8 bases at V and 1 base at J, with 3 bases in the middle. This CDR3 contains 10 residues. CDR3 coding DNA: TGTGCCAGCCCTTCCTACGAGCAGTACTTC. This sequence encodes CASPSYEQYF.

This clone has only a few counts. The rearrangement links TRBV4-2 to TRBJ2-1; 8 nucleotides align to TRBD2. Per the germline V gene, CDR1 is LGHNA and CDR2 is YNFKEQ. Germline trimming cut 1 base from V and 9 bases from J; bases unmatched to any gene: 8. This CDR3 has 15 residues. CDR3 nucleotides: TGTGCCAGCAGCCAAGGGGGAGCGGGGGCGGGTGAGCAGTTCTTC. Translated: CASSQGGAGAGEQFF.

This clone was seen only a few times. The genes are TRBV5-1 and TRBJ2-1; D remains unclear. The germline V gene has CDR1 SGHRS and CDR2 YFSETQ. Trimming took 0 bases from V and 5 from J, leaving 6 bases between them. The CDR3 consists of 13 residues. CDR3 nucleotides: TGCGCCAGCAGCTTGGGTGGCCACAATGAGCAGTTCTTC. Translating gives CASSLGGHNEQFF. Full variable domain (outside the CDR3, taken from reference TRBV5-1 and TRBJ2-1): KAGVTQTPRYLIKTRGQQVTLSCSPISGHRSVSWYQQTPGQGLQFLFEYFSETQRNKGNFPGRFSGRQFSNSRSEMNVSTLELGDSALYLCASSLGGHNEQFFGPGTRLTVL.

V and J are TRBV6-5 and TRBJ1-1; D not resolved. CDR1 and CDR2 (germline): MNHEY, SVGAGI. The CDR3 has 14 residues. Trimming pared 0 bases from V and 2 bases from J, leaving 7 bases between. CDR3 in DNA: TGTGCCAGCAGTTACTCTCGGGTAAACACTGAAGCTTTCTTT. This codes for CASSYSRVNTEAFF.